A single sample is the source of the 6 T cell receptor beta chains below, sequenced in a study of blood T cells in healthy people across ages. A second PCR, run for roughly 7 to 12 cycles, used a sample-barcoded 5' primer plus a J-beta primer mix. MiXCR was run by TCRdb on the 5' RACE reads, yielding one entry per CDR3 protein. Of about 1.7 million distinct CDR3 sequences in the sample, 28% are singletons; the top ten hold around 7.7%. Sequenced material: blood. The receptors shown here come from a woman in her 30s in good health.

The rearrangement uses TRBV6-2 or TRBV6-3 and TRBJ2-1; D is undetermined. Germline CDR1 and CDR2: MNHEY and SVGEGT. The CDR3 consists of 15 residues. The V end was cut by 0 bases, the J end by 6 bases, with 12 bases between. In nucleotides, the CDR3 is TGTGCCAGCAGTTACTCTCGCGGCCCTCTCAATGAGCAGTTCTTC. As protein: CASSYSRGPLNEQFF.

DNA for the CDR3: TGTGCCAGCAGCTTACCCGGGGACTACACCTTC. Translating gives CASSLPGDYTF. The V and J genes are TRBV5-5 and TRBJ1-2; no reliable D call. This CDR3 spans 11 amino acids. Germline V CDR1 and CDR2: SGHKS, YYEKEE (reference sequence). The V end was cut by 2 bases, the J end by 10 bases, with 9 bases between.

This clonotype occurred a few times. V is TRBV27 and J is TRBJ2-3; D uncertain. Germline CDR1 is MNHEY and CDR2 is SMNVEV (reference sequence). The CDR3 is 14 amino acids. V lost 8 bases, J lost 0 bases, and 12 bases lay in between. The CDR3 spells CASWGLTSTDTQYF. The CDR3 DNA reads TGTGCCAGCTGGGGTTTGACTAGCACAGATACGCAGTATTTT.

The chain couples TRBV5-1 to TRBJ1-1, with D unresolved. CDR1 is SGHRS, CDR2 YFSETQ, per germline. The V end was cut by 1 base, the J end by 5 bases, with 15 bases between. The CDR3 length is 15 residues. The CDR3 region is CASSLLSPDTTEAFF. Written as DNA, the CDR3 is TGCGCCAGCAGCTTGCTTTCGCCAGACACAACTGAAGCTTTCTTT.

This chain uses TRBV18 with TRBJ1-1, with D uncertain. The CDR3 spans 13 residues. Germline V gene sequence: CDR1 KGHSH, CDR2 LQKENI. Trimming shortened V by 3 bases and J by 4 bases, and 9 bases separated the two germline ends. The CDR3 coding sequence is TGTGCCAGCTCACCGGTGGCGACCACTGAAGCTTTCTTT. Translating gives CASSPVATTEAFF.

The J gene is TRBJ2-7, the V gene TRBV5-1; the match to TRBD2 covers 7 bases. V lost 4 bases and J lost 7; bases outside the gene matches: 20. CDR3 size: 17 residues. Per the germline V gene, CDR1 is SGHRS and CDR2 is YFSETQ. The CDR3 nucleotides read TGCGCCAGCAGCGCCGTCATCCGGGGGGACCTCTTCGGGGAGCAGTACTTC. It yields the protein CASSAVIRGDLFGEQYF.